This T cell receptor beta chain was sequenced during a study of CD8 T cells in ankylosing spondylitis. The germline gives CDR1 SQVTM, CDR2 ANQGSEA. The CDR3 is 15 residues long. V lost 5 bases, J lost 2 bases, and 17 bases lay in between. This clonotype was recorded at least ten times. TCRdb processed the 5' RACE reads anew with MiXCR; each CDR3 protein has one entry. The table lists approximately 220,000 distinct CDR3 sequences, roughly 24% of them singletons. The chain combines TRBV29-1 with TRBJ2-3; TRBD2 is a possible D gene (5 bases). The material sequenced was blood, either unsorted or a sorted T cell fraction (not recorded which). This sequence originates from a male donor with ankylosing spondylitis or in good health (not recorded which). The CDR3 DNA is TGCAGCGTTATACGGACTCCCGATTTCACAGATACGCAGTATTTT. This translates into CSVIRTPDFTDTQYF.